This record covers a single T cell receptor (beta chain). The target antigen is unknown. Germline CDR1 and CDR2: SGHRS and YFSETQ. The CDR3 is made up of 18 amino acids. The junction had 9 bases not matched to a gene; V was cut back by 2 bases and J by 0 bases. In the PCR, 60 Vbeta and 13 Jbeta primers were used. Source study methods: Roughly 10 million shared chains were among approximately 80 million unique TCR beta chains counted in a later analysis. Using immunoSEQ multiplex PCR, the repertoire was profiled, and TCRdb retains in-frame clones only, with some absent. V, J and clone size are taken as reported in that table, and D and trimming were inferred from the DNA itself. The data show approximately 150,000 clones, about four fifths seen once. This entry is derived from a study of cytomegalovirus exposure and HLA in healthy donors. Study outcomes and limitations: The classifier reportedly diagnosed cytomegalovirus status with high specificity and sensitivity. Compared with the roughly 670-donor mean, an Asian-associated ancestry cluster reportedly had fewer N-insertions, according to a later analysis. CMV serostatus stood as the only immune exposure information on hand.

Sequencing used PBMCs. This receptor was taken from a woman in her late teens or twenties in good health and CMV-seropositive. The chain couples TRBV5-1 to TRBJ2-2, with 8 bases aligning to TRBD1. The CDR3 protein is CASSFRGRPPSNTGELFF. CDR3 DNA: TGCGCCAGCAGCTTCAGGGGGCGCCCACCTTCGAACACCGGGGAGCTGTTTTTT.